What follows is one TCR beta chain and its context. The source of the sample is a study of control samples from healthy donors and cancer patients. Method: immunoSEQ multiplex PCR; TCRdb's copy keeps in-frame clones and lacks some. This table has about 170,000 clones, around 88% appearing once. The V and J ends lost 6 bases and 3 bases respectively, with 12 bases between them. The V gene's germline CDR1 is SGHTA and CDR2 FQGNSA. This CDR3 is built from 13 residues. The J gene is TRBJ2-7, the V gene TRBV7-2; TRBD2 might be the D (5 bases). The sample consisted of blood. The clonotype originates from a woman aged 30 to 39 in good health. CDR3 protein: CASRSGYIYEQYF. The CDR3 DNA sequence: TGTGCCAGCAGGTCGGGGTACATCTACGAGCAGTACTTC.